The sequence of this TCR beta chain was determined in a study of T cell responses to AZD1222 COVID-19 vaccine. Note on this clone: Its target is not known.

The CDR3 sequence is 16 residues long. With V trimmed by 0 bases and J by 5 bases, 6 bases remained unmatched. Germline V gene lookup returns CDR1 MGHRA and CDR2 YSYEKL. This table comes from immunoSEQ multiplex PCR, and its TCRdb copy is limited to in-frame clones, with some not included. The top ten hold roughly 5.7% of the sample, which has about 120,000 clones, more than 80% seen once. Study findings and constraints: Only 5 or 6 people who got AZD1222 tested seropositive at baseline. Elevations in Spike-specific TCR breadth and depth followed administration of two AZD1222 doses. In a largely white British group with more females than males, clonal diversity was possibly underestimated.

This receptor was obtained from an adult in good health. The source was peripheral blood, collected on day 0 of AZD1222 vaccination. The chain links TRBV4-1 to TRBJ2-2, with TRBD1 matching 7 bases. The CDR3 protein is CASSQDPGQLTGELFF. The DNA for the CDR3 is TGCGCCAGCAGCCAAGATCCGGGACAGCTAACCGGGGAGCTGTTTTTT.